This T cell receptor (beta chain) was obtained from a study of T cell clonality in common variable immunodeficiency. Germline V gives CDR1 SGHVS, CDR2 FQNEAQ. The CDR3 covers 16 residues. Germline trimming cut 4 bases from V and 0 bases from J; bases unmatched to any gene: 3. This clone was recorded many times. The antigen remains undetermined. The CDR3 end falls 3 residues outside the read, so it is completed with the germline J gene. Overall study findings and caveats: Common variable immunodeficiency TCR beta sequences reportedly had fewer deletions and N-nucleotide insertions.

The data were produced by immunoSEQ multiplex PCR, yet TCRdb's version contains in-frame clones alone and is incomplete. The sample shows about 32,000 clones, none of them appearing just once. This sequence joins TRBV7-8 and TRBJ2-3; 11 bases are a match to TRBD2. The sequence was collected from a human donor with common variable immunodeficiency. Source material: peripheral blood mononuclear cells. The CDR3 region is CASSWVAGGSTDTQYF. The CDR3 bases that were read are TGTGCCAGCAGCTGGGTAGCGGGGGGGAGCACAGATACG.